This TCR beta chain was identified during a study of human T cells and chemical hapten exposure. The CDR3 contains 13 residues. Deletions cut 1 base from V and 12 bases from J, with 12 bases between. CDR1 is SGHTA and CDR2 is FQGNSA in the germline V gene. The authors' processing: Sample TCR totals centred on a median of approximately 95,000, ranging about 20,000 to 750,000. TCRdb re-called the RACE reads through MiXCR, storing one row per CDR3 protein. In this record, the V and J calls reflect TCRdb's handling and not the investigators' own analysis. The table includes about 50,000 distinct CDR3 sequences, over 3.5% detected once. This clonotype came up a few times. The time point is: healthy volunteer bleed at 2 weeks. Blood, whole and unfractionated, served as the source for total RNA extraction.

The origin of this receptor is a female donor in good health. Some clones in this sample may be carry-over from other donors' samples. The rearrangement links TRBV7-2 to TRBJ1-4; no firm D call. Sequenced: whole blood. The CDR3 DNA follows: TGTGCCAGCAGCTTAGTCTCCTATCAGGAACTGTTTTTT. Translated: CASSLVSYQELFF.